This T cell receptor delta chain was captured in a study of gamma-delta T cells after stem cell transplantation. This clone was seen a handful of times. TCRdb shows a much larger clone's protein in place of this DNA's translation, and the two differ at residue 4, likely through a read error; the protein shown is translated from the DNA. The length of the CDR3 is 17 residues. The V and J ends lost 5 bases and 2 bases, in that order; junction bases with no gene match: 12. Germline CDR1 is GEAIGNYY and CDR2 is EKD. With CATT, TCRdb re-called clones from the RT-PCR reads. The profile shows several thousand delta-chain clones, less than 2% of them singletons.

The sequenced sample was gamma-delta T cells. This chain links TRDV2 with TRDJ1, with 11 bases lining up with TRDD3. The sequence was collected from a human donor. It is not recorded whose cells these are; they may come from a transplant donor. The CDR3 coding sequence is TGTGCCTGTGGCACGCTACTGGGGGATAAAGTTACCGATAAACTCATCTTT. This translates into CACGTLLGDKVTDKLIF.